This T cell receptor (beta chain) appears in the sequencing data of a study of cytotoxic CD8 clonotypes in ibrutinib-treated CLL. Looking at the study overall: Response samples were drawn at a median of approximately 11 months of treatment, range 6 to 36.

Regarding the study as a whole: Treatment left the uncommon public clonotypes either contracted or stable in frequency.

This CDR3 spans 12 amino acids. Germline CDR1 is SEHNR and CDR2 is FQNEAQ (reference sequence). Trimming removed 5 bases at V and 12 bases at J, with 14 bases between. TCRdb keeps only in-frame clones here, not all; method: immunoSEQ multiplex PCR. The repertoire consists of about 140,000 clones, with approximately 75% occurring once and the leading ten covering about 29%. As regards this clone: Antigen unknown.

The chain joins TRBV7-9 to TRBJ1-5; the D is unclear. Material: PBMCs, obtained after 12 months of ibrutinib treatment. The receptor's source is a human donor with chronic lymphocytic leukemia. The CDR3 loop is CASSPSNGNQHF. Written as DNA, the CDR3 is TGTGCCAGCAGCCCTTCGAACGGCAACCAGCATTTT.